Listed below are T cell receptor beta chains from one sample, sequenced in a study of early T cells in non-severe SARS-CoV-2 infection. TCRdb called the 5' RACE reads again in MiXCR, with one record for every CDR3 protein. The sample lists approximately 73,000 distinct CDR3 sequences; around 13% were seen once. Sequencing input: whole blood. These receptors were obtained from an adult who was a healthcare worker with PCR-confirmed SARS-CoV-2 infection or an uninfected control (not recorded which). CDR3s include the opening cysteine and the closing phenylalanine or tryptophan. D genes are given only for firm matches. Clone sizes are given selectively: once, few, many, or a class where the clone is expanded.

many	TRBV12-3/TRBV12-4	.	TRBJ2-7	TGTGCCAGCAAACTGGGTCGCGGACTGAATTACGAGCAGTACTTC	CASKLGRGLNYEQYF
few	TRBV11-2	TRBD1	TRBJ1-1	TGTGCCAGCAGCTTAGGCCGGGACAGCCTGGGAGCTTTCTTT	CASSLGRDSLGAFF
.	TRBV30	.	TRBJ1-3	TGTGCCTGGAGTTGGGATGTGAACACCATATATTTT	CAWSWDVNTIYF
many	TRBV20-1	.	TRBJ1-5	TGCAGTGCTAGCTCCACAGGGAGCAATCAGCCCCAGCATTTT	CSASSTGSNQPQHF
.	TRBV12-3/TRBV12-4	TRBD1	TRBJ2-5	TGTGCCAGCAGCACCCGGACAGGGGGCCAAGAGACCCAGTACTTC	CASSTRTGGQETQYF
many	TRBV7-2	.	TRBJ1-1	TGTGCCAGCAGCCCGCGGACCCTAATGAACACTGAAGCTTTCTTT	CASSPRTLMNTEAFF
many	TRBV6-2/TRBV6-3	.	TRBJ1-2	TGTGCCAGCAGTACCATAGTCAACGGGGGCTACACCTTC	CASSTIVNGGYTF
many	TRBV18	.	TRBJ1-1	TGTGCCAGCTCACCCTCACGGGGAAGGAACACTGAAGCTTTCTTT	CASSPSRGRNTEAFF
.	TRBV27	TRBD1	TRBJ1-4	TGTGTTCCGGGACAGGGGGCGGAAAAACTGTTTTTT	CVPGQGAEKLFF
.	TRBV13	.	TRBJ1-1	TGTGCCAGCAGCTTAGAGACTTGGGGGCAGGGCACTGAAGCTTTCTTT	CASSLETWGQGTEAFF
many	TRBV20-1	.	TRBJ1-2	TGCAGTGCTAGTTTTTTGAGGGCGGGCGGCTACACCTTC	CSASFLRAGGYTF
few	TRBV29-1	.	TRBJ1-4	TGCAGCGTTGGGGTGGGTGAAAAACTGTTTTTT	CSVGVGEKLFF
few	TRBV18	.	TRBJ2-3	TGTGCCAGCTCACCCGAAGTGACATACTCAGATACGCAGTATTTT	CASSPEVTYSDTQYF
.	TRBV4-3	TRBD1	TRBJ1-5	TGCGCCAGCAGCCAAGATAGAGCAGGGGGCCAGCCCCAGCATTTT	CASSQDRAGGQPQHF
.	TRBV5-1	TRBD2	TRBJ2-3	TGCGCCAGCAGCCCGGGACTAGCGGGAAAGGGGGATACGCAGTATTTT	CASSPGLAGKGDTQYF
many	TRBV6-2/TRBV6-3	TRBD2	TRBJ2-7	TGTGCCAGCAGTTACTCGAAGTTCGGACTAGCTTCCTACGAGCAGTACTTC	CASSYSKFGLASYEQYF
few	TRBV20-1	.	TRBJ2-1	TGCAGTGCCCGCTCCTACAATGAGCAGTTCTTC	CSARSYNEQFF
many	TRBV12-3/TRBV12-4	.	TRBJ2-2	TGTGCCAGCAGTTTAAGGTCGGCGGGCACCGGGGAGCTGTTTTTT	CASSLRSAGTGELFF
many	TRBV6-5	.	TRBJ2-3	TGTGCCAGCAGTTACTCGAGGCGCACAGATACGCAGTATTTT	CASSYSRRTDTQYF
few	TRBV10-2	.	TRBJ2-1	TGCGCCAGCAGTGAGCTAGCTAGAAATGAGCAGTTCTTC	CASSELARNEQFF
.	TRBV28	TRBD1	TRBJ2-1	TGTGCCAGCAGTTCGCCCGGGACAGGGTCAGGCGATGAGCAGTTCTTC	CASSSPGTGSGDEQFF
few	TRBV12-3/TRBV12-4	TRBD1	TRBJ2-7	TGTGCCAGCAGTTCGGGACAGAGCTCCTACGAGCAGTACTTC	CASSSGQSSYEQYF
many	TRBV20-1	.	TRBJ2-1	TGCAGTGCTTCGACGAATAATGAGCAGTTCTTC	CSASTNNEQFF
few	TRBV12-3/TRBV12-4	TRBD2	TRBJ2-2	TGTGCCAGCAGAAATTCGGGGGGCGGGGAGCTGTTTTTT	CASRNSGGGELFF
few	TRBV4-1	TRBD2	TRBJ2-3	TGCGCCAGCAGTCTCCGCGCCGGACTAGCTGTCACAGATACGCAGTATTTT	CASSLRAGLAVTDTQYF
few	TRBV28	TRBD1	TRBJ2-1	TGTGCCAGCAGGGAAGGGGGCGTCTACAATGAGCAGTTCTTC	CASREGGVYNEQFF
few	TRBV28	TRBD2	TRBJ2-5	TGTGCCAGCAGTTTACCGGGACTAGCGGGGGGGCCGATGGAGACCCAGTACTTC	CASSLPGLAGGPMETQYF
many	TRBV3-1	.	TRBJ2-1	TGTGCCAGCAGCCAAGGGTCTTACAATGAGCAGTTCTTC	CASSQGSYNEQFF
few	TRBV7-6	.	TRBJ2-7	TGTGCCAGCAGCCCGGGACCCCTAGGCTACGAGCAGTACTTC	CASSPGPLGYEQYF
few	TRBV6-1	TRBD1	TRBJ2-4	TGTGCCAGCAGTGAAGGCCAGGGGGCGGACATTCAGTACTTC	CASSEGQGADIQYF
once	TRBV28	TRBD1	TRBJ1-6	TGTGCCAGCAGTTTATACAGGGGGTTTTATAATTCACCCCTCCACTTT	CASSLYRGFYNSPLHF
.	TRBV28	.	TRBJ2-1	TGTGCCAGCAGTTGGGGGAGGGGGATCCATGAGCAGTTCTTC	CASSWGRGIHEQFF
many	TRBV20-1	TRBD1	TRBJ1-5	TGCAGTGCTAGTCAGGGGGAGGGTGGCAATCAGCCCCAGCATTTT	CSASQGEGGNQPQHF
few	TRBV28	TRBD1	TRBJ2-7	TGTGCCAGCAGCCCGACAGGGGATATGGAGTACTTC	CASSPTGDMEYF
.	TRBV19	.	TRBJ2-2	TGTGCCAGTAGAACCGGCGGGGAGCTGTTTTTT	CASRTGGELFF
few	TRBV7-2	TRBD2	TRBJ2-3	TGTGCCAGCAGCCCCGGGACTAGCGGGGGGACGGCAGATACGCAGTATTTT	CASSPGTSGGTADTQYF
many	TRBV6-1	.	TRBJ2-3	TGTGCCAGCATGCGAGGGACGGACACAGATACGCAGTATTTT	CASMRGTDTDTQYF
many	TRBV7-9	.	TRBJ1-1	TGTGCCAGCCTCCGGGGAGAGGGGGACAACACTGAAGCTTTCTTT	CASLRGEGDNTEAFF
.	TRBV6-5	TRBD1	TRBJ1-5	TGTGCCAGCAGCCCGACAGGGCCTCAGCCCCAGCATTTT	CASSPTGPQPQHF
.	TRBV12-3/TRBV12-4	TRBD1	TRBJ2-1	TGTGCCAGCACCGAGGACAGGGGGAATGAGCAGTTCTTC	CASTEDRGNEQFF
.	TRBV20-1	TRBD2	TRBJ2-7	TGCAGTGCCCGCGTAGCGGGAGGATTCAACGAGCAGTACTTC	CSARVAGGFNEQYF
few	TRBV28	TRBD1	TRBJ1-2	TGTGCCAGCACCCCCGGACAGGGACTCTATGGCTACACCTTC	CASTPGQGLYGYTF
.	TRBV5-5	TRBD1	TRBJ1-1	TGTGCCAGCAGCCGTGACAGGGCGTGGGTTAACACTGAAGCTTTCTTT	CASSRDRAWVNTEAFF
many	TRBV11-2	.	TRBJ2-7	TGTGCCAGCACCACCGCGCCGGGGACACGGGACCCTTACGAGCAGTACTTC	CASTTAPGTRDPYEQYF
few	TRBV7-9	TRBD2	TRBJ2-1	TGTGCCAGCAGCCTGACTAGCGGAGCATACAATGAGCAGTTCTTC	CASSLTSGAYNEQFF
many	TRBV20-1	TRBD2	TRBJ2-1	TGCAGTGCTAGAAGGCGGGAGGGCTCCTACAATGAGCAGTTCTTC	CSARRREGSYNEQFF
many	TRBV20-1	TRBD1	TRBJ2-2	TGCAGTGCTAGAAGTAATCAGGGGGCGAACACCGGGGAGCTGTTTTTT	CSARSNQGANTGELFF
.	TRBV5-4	.	TRBJ1-6	TGTGCCAGCAGCTTGAACGGGAATAATTCACCCCTCCACTTT	CASSLNGNNSPLHF
many	TRBV7-2	TRBD2	TRBJ2-3	TGTGCCAGCAGCCTGCCACTGCGGGGGAGGAGGATGGATACGCAGTATTTT	CASSLPLRGRRMDTQYF
few	TRBV28	TRBD1	TRBJ1-2	TGTGCCAGCAGTTTATTTCAGGGGGCGTTCTATGGCTACACCTTC	CASSLFQGAFYGYTF
many	TRBV20-1	.	TRBJ1-3	TGCAGTGTCTCGGGGGGGGCTGGAAACACCATATATTTT	CSVSGGAGNTIYF
.	TRBV7-9	.	TRBJ2-7	TGTGCCAGCAGCTACCCGATTAGCCCCTACGAGCAGTACTTC	CASSYPISPYEQYF
many	TRBV28	TRBD1	TRBJ2-5	TGTGCCAGCAGACGACGGACAGGGGTTGTAGAGACCCAGTACTTC	CASRRRTGVVETQYF
.	TRBV20-1	TRBD2	TRBJ2-1	TGCAGTGCTAGTATTCTAGCGGTCCACAATGAGCAGTTCTTC	CSASILAVHNEQFF
.	TRBV10-2	.	TRBJ2-7	TGCGCCAGCAGTGTATCGTGGGAGCAGTACTTC	CASSVSWEQYF